This T cell receptor (beta chain) was sequenced in a study of beta chain features in type 1 diabetes. Looking at the study overall: Over all samples combined, over 85 million sorted cells were examined. Whole-study results and caveats: A moderate, significant TCRB CDR3 shortening appeared in type 1 diabetes across four CD4+ subsets. Patients' naive, central memory and Treg TCRB repertoires seemed closer to one another than those of healthy donors.

The CDR3 consists of 14 residues. Sorting with CD45RO/CCR7/CD25/CD127/CD95/CD27 yielded naive, central memory, regulatory and stem-like memory CD4+ cells. With respect to this clone: Its antigen is not known.

The entirety of the isolated RNA underwent reverse transcription, so expressed TCRB transcripts were sequenced. TCRdb keeps only in-frame clones here, not all; method: immunoSEQ multiplex PCR. This table holds 150,000 to 190,000 clones, 9% to 12% found once. This clonotype was sampled from a man aged 30 to 45 with type 1 diabetes. Sequencing was carried out using central memory CD4+ T cells from blood. The chain employs TRBV21-1 and TRBJ2-7; the table's D call of TRBD2 was not tested on the DNA. TRBV21-1 is tagged as a pseudogene. The CDR3 sequence is CASSKAAASYEQYF. Here the CDR3 DNA reads TGTGCCAGCAGCAAAGCGGCAGCGTCCTACGAGCAGTACTTC.